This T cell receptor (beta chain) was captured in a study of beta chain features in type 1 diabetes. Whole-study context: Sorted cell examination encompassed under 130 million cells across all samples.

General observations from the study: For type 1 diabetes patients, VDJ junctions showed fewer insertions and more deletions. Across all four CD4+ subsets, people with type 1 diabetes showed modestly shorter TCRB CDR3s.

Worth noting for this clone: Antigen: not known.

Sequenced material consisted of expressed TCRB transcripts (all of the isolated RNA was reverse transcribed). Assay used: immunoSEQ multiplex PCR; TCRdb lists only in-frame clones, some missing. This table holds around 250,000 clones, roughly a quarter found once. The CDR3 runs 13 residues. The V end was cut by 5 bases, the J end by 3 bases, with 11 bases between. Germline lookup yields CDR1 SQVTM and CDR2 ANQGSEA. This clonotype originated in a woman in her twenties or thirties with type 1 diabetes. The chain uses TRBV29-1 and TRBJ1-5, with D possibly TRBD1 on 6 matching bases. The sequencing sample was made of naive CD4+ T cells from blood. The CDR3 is CSVSRGNNQPQHF. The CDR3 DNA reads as TGCAGCGTTTCCAGGGGTAACAATCAGCCCCAGCATTTT.